The T cell receptor (beta chain) described here comes from a study of cytomegalovirus exposure and HLA in healthy donors. Amplification used 60 Vbeta primers and 13 Jbeta primers. The data were produced by immunoSEQ multiplex PCR, yet TCRdb's version contains in-frame clones alone and is incomplete. The repertoire holds more than 110,000 clones, approximately 77% seen once, with 4.5% to 5% in the top ten. Source material: PBMCs. The receptor was isolated from a woman in her 50s in good health and CMV-seronegative.

The CDR3 coding sequence is TGTGCCAGCAGCTTGGACACCTCACGAGCTTTCTTT. Translating it yields CASSLDTSRAFF. The rearrangement links TRBV5-4 to TRBJ1-1; D gene ambiguous. The CDR3 loop spans 12 amino acids. In germline, CDR1 is SGHNT, CDR2 YYREEE (reference sequence). Trimming removed 0 bases at V and 10 bases at J, with 10 bases between.